These 24 T cell receptor beta chains originate from one sample sequenced in a study of blood T cells in healthy people across ages. A second 7 to 11 cycle PCR used barcoded and J-beta primers. TCRdb independently ran MiXCR on the 5' RACE reads; one entry per CDR3 protein. The sample has around 1.5 million distinct CDR3 sequences, about 35% seen once. Material for sequencing was blood. These receptors all stem from a woman in her twenties or thirties in good health.

This clonotype was seen many times. The chain carries TRBV12-3 or TRBV12-4 and TRBJ2-1, with TRBD2 identical over 8 bases. The V segment lost 3 bases and the J segment 10 bases; nucleotides outside the gene matches: 5. The CDR3 has 13 amino acids. CDR3 coding DNA: TGTGCCAGCAGTTTTCAGCGGGAGCAGGAGCAGTTCTTC. Translating gives CASSFQREQEQFF.

V and J are TRBV6-6 and TRBJ2-3; D gene uncertain. Deletions cut 6 bases from V and 8 bases from J, with 15 bases between. The CDR3 loop spans 13 amino acids. CDR1 MNHNY and CDR2 SVGAGI come from the germline V gene (reference sequence). The CDR3 DNA reads as TGTGCCAGCAGCACGGACCCGACCCGTACGCAGTATTTT. It translates to CASSTDPTRTQYF.

This clonotype was observed many times. The chain carries TRBV30 and TRBJ2-7; 7 nucleotides agree with TRBD2. The CDR3 length is 11 residues. CDR1 is GTSNPN, CDR2 SVGIG, per germline (reference sequence). V lost 7 bases to trimming and J lost 3 bases; unmatched junction nucleotides: 3. The CDR3 DNA is TGTGCCTTATCGGGGGGCTACGAGCAGTACTTC. It encodes CALSGGYEQYF. Full variable domain (outside the CDR3, taken from reference TRBV30 and TRBJ2-7): SQTIHQWPATLVQPVGSPLSLECTVEGTSNPNLYWYRQAAGRGLQLLFYSVGIGQISSEVPQNLSASRPQDRQFILSSKKLLLSDSGFYLCALSGGYEQYFGPGTRLTVT.

Worth noting for this clonotype: A much larger clone lies a single base off, so this may be a read error. The V call is TRBV7-8, the J call TRBJ2-5; 11 bases line up with TRBD2. The CDR3 totals 15 residues. Germline CDR1 and CDR2: SGHVS and FQNEAQ. CDR3 coding DNA: TGCGCCAGCAGCGACACTAGCGGGAGTCGTGAGACCCAGTACTTC. Its protein is CASSDTSGSRETQYF.

In the case of this clonotype: With a much larger clone just one base away, this may be a read error. The rearrangement uses TRBV20-1 and TRBJ2-5, with D possibly being TRBD2 (5 bases). CDR3 length: 12 amino acids. Germline CDR1 and CDR2: DFQATT and SNEGSKA (reference sequence). V was pared by 7 bases and J by 5 bases, with 14 bases between. The CDR3, as DNA: TGCAGTGTTAGTTCGGGATTTGAGACCCAGTACTTC. It yields the protein CSVSSGFETQYF.

This clonotype was seen a few times. V and J are TRBV20-1 and TRBJ2-5, with TRBD2 matching 11 bases. This CDR3 has 18 amino acids. The V gene's germline CDR1 is DFQATT and CDR2 SNEGSKA (reference sequence). Germline trimming cut 6 bases from V and 2 bases from J; bases unmatched to any gene: 17. CDR3 DNA sequence: TGCAGTGCGCTACGACCTAGCGGGGGGCCCCAAATACAAGAGACCCAGTACTTC. It specifies CSALRPSGGPQIQETQYF.

This sequence joins TRBV7-8 and TRBJ1-2, with D possibly being TRBD1 (5 bases). Trimming removed 2 bases at V and 4 bases at J, with 11 bases between. The CDR3 extends over 14 amino acids. CDR1 and CDR2 from the germline V gene are SGHVS and FQNEAQ. CDR3 region: CASSLQGTLYGYTF. Written as DNA, the CDR3 is TGTGCCAGCAGCTTACAGGGAACCCTCTATGGCTACACCTTC.

The chain employs TRBV2 and TRBJ2-7; 7 nucleotides line up with TRBD1. The length of the CDR3 is 15 residues. After removal of 6 bases from V and 2 bases from J, the junction contained 10 bases not matched to a gene. CDR1 and CDR2 (germline): SNHLY, FYNNEI. DNA of the CDR3: TGTGCCAGCAGCGCTCCGGGACAGACGACCTACGAGCAGTACTTC. Protein: CASSAPGQTTYEQYF.

A word on this clonotype: One end of the junction is discordant with germline, which a read error may explain. The CDR3 sequence is CASGVGPSWNTEAFF. The CDR3 nucleotides read TGTGCCAGCGGCGTAGGGCCGTCATGGAACACTGAAGCTTTCTTT. The chain uses TRBV9 and TRBJ1-1; D uncertain. In germline, CDR1 is SGDLS, CDR2 YYNGEE. CDR3 length: 15 residues.

The V call is TRBV7-9, the J call TRBJ2-1, with TRBD2 as a possible D gene (6 bases). CDR1 and CDR2 from the germline V gene are SEHNR and FQNEAQ (reference sequence). V lost 6 bases, J lost 8 bases, and 17 bases lay in between. This CDR3 region has 14 residues. The CDR3 sequence: CASRVGRGEDEQFF. In nucleotides, the CDR3 is TGTGCCAGCAGGGTAGGTCGCGGGGAGGATGAGCAGTTCTTC.

The table lists this clonotype with a few counts. The chain combines TRBV4-1 with TRBJ2-1, with D possibly TRBD2 on 6 matching bases. This CDR3 is 16 amino acids long. Trimming cost V 4 bases and J 6 bases, with 19 bases left between them. CDR1 is MGHRA, CDR2 YSYEKL, per germline. In DNA, the CDR3 is TGCGCCAGCAGCCTTATCGGGACTCCAACGACCAATGAGCAGTTCTTC. It translates to CASSLIGTPTTNEQFF.

This clonotype was counted only a few times. The V gene is TRBV7-2, the J gene TRBJ1-2; D remains ambiguous. The CDR3 is 13 residues long. From germline, CDR1 is SGHTA and CDR2 FQGNSA. V gave up 5 bases and J gave up 7 bases, with 14 bases separating them. CDR3 sequence (DNA): TGTGCCAGCAGCCCCGGTCCAGGTAGTGGCTACACCTTC. This sequence encodes CASSPGPGSGYTF.

The chain has TRBV7-2 and TRBJ2-1; D call uncertain. Germline CDR1 reads SGHTA; CDR2 reads FQGNSA. CDR3 length: 14 amino acids. Trimming stripped 7 bases from V and 0 bases from J, with 10 bases between. This chain's CDR3 is CASTIASSYNEQFF. The CDR3 coding sequence is TGTGCCAGCACCATCGCCAGCTCCTACAATGAGCAGTTCTTC.

This clonotype was picked up many times. The chain joins TRBV4-1 to TRBJ2-7; 9 positions match TRBD2. J gave up 1 base and V 3 bases, and 7 bases lay outside the gene matches. There are 16 residues in the CDR3. Germline V gives CDR1 MGHRA, CDR2 YSYEKL. This chain's CDR3 is CASSQGSGRGSYEQYF. The CDR3 DNA follows: TGCGCCAGCAGCCAGGGTAGCGGGAGAGGATCCTACGAGCAGTACTTC.

This clonotype was found a few times. CDR3 sequence reads: CASSFMMGSSWGYTF. The CDR3 nucleotides are TGTGCCAGCAGTTTTATGATGGGATCCTCCTGGGGCTACACCTTC. The chain combines TRBV12-3 or TRBV12-4 with TRBJ1-2; D gene uncertain. Trimming stripped 3 bases from V and 8 bases from J, with 19 bases between. The CDR3 is 15 residues long.

This rearrangement joins TRBV20-1 to TRBJ1-2, with TRBD1 matching over 7 bases. CDR3 length equals 14 residues. Germline V gene data show CDR1 as DFQATT and CDR2 as SNEGSKA (reference sequence). CDR3 sequence (DNA): TGCAGGGATCCCGGGACAGCAATTGTGAAAGGCTACACCTTC. As protein: CRDPGTAIVKGYTF.

This chain joins TRBV20-1 and TRBJ2-1, with 8 nucleotides matching TRBD2. Trimming removed 7 bases from V and 4 bases from J; junction bases left unmatched: 6. The CDR3 contains 13 residues. Germline V gene sequence: CDR1 DFQATT, CDR2 SNEGSKA (reference sequence). CDR3 region: CSVSGMAYNEQFF. The CDR3 coding sequence is TGCAGTGTTAGCGGGATGGCATACAATGAGCAGTTCTTC.

Only a few counts were recorded for this clonotype. The chain recombines TRBV7-8 with TRBJ2-7; D is perhaps TRBD1 (7 bases). Germline assignment: CDR1 SGHVS and CDR2 FQNEAQ. V shed 6 bases and J shed 6 bases, with 24 bases lying between them. There are 16 residues in the CDR3. The DNA for the CDR3 is TGTGCCAGCAGGGGGGGAAGTGGACAGGTAACATCCGAGCAGTACTTC. It yields the protein CASRGGSGQVTSEQYF.

The sample holds many counts of this clonotype. This chain links TRBV6-6 with TRBJ1-2, with D tentatively TRBD1 (5 bases). The germline V and J ends were trimmed by 6 bases and 5 bases, with 19 bases remaining between them. CDR1 is MNHNY and CDR2 is SVGAGI in the germline V gene (reference sequence). The CDR3 covers 15 residues. The CDR3 DNA follows: TGTGCCAGCAGCCAAACTTCGGGGCAGTTATATGGCTACACCTTC. This translates into CASSQTSGQLYGYTF.

A word on this clonotype: A much more abundant neighbour one base away suggests this may be a read error. V is TRBV2 and J is TRBJ2-1; 8 nucleotides line up with TRBD2. Unmatched junction bases numbered 8, after V lost 8 bases and J lost 2 bases. This CDR3 comprises 15 residues. CDR1 and CDR2 from the germline V gene are SNHLY and FYNNEI. In DNA form, the CDR3 reads TGTGCCAGCGGAATAAGCGGGAGCCCCTACAATGAGCAGTTCTTC. Translating it yields CASGISGSPYNEQFF.

This sequence joins TRBV12-3 or TRBV12-4 and TRBJ1-1; D might be TRBD1 (5 bases). The length of the CDR3 is 14 residues. V dropped 3 bases and J dropped 6 bases, with 14 bases sitting between them. The CDR3 DNA reads TGTGCCAGCAGTTTGCAGGGTAGCCTATCTGAAGCTTTCTTT. Residues: CASSLQGSLSEAFF.

This clonotype has just one count. The rearrangement uses TRBV5-1 and TRBJ2-6; D tentatively reads TRBD1 or TRBD2 (5 bases each). This CDR3 region has 20 residues. Germline V gives CDR1 SGHRS, CDR2 YFSETQ. The V end lost 3 bases, the J end lost 0 bases, and 22 bases lay between the germline ends. The CDR3 sequence is CASSSRPGREPASGANVLTF. The CDR3 nucleotides are TGCGCCAGCAGCTCACGTCCGGGACGGGAACCGGCCTCTGGGGCCAACGTCCTGACTTTC.

Details on this clonotype: Sequence at one end of the junction differs from germline and may be a read error. V gene TRBV5-1 combines with J gene TRBJ2-7, with D unclear. This CDR3 is built from 15 residues. CDR1 and CDR2 from the germline V gene are SGHRS and YFSETQ. The CDR3 protein is CASSLGNGRTYGQYF. The CDR3 nucleotides read TGCGCCAGCAGCTTGGGGAATGGGCGGACCTACGGGCAGTACTTC.

Only a few counts were recorded for this clonotype. This rearrangement joins TRBV2 to TRBJ1-1, with TRBD1 as a possible D gene (5 bases). V lost 8 bases, J lost 1 base, and 17 bases lay in between. Germline V lookup: CDR1 SNHLY, CDR2 FYNNEI. This CDR3 region has 15 residues. Written as DNA, the CDR3 is TGTGCCAGCCCGGGGACTAACAAGGGGAACACTGAAGCTTTCTTT. Its protein product is CASPGTNKGNTEAFF.